Ten or more counts support the clone carrying this T cell receptor (beta chain). Its matching antigen is unknown. In the study's own analysis: What underpinned the distant-metastasis classifier for papillary thyroid cancer was the set of CDR3 differences across clinicopathological groups. TCRdb reassembled clones from the PCR reads with MiXCR. The V and J calls follow TCRdb's processing rather than the paper's. The table records about 27,000 clones, around 15% of them present only once. The data originate from a study of metastatic and nonmetastatic thyroid tumors. About the research overall: Both malignant and benign thyroid patients supplied peripheral blood and tumor or nodule tissue samples, across which the repertoires of these patients were then compared. Findings of the study overall: Malignant thyroid tumors reportedly exceeded benign nodules significantly in TCR beta diversity, with the difference appearing in blood and tumor.

Every patient was untreated before thyroid surgery. The junction had 8 bases not matched to a gene; V was cut back by 1 base and J by 5 bases. The CDR3 runs to 17 residues. The germline CDR1 and CDR2 sequences are KGHSH and LQKENI. This receptor was identified in a male donor with papillary thyroid cancer or a benign thyroid nodule (not recorded which). Some clones in this sample may be carry-over from other donors' samples. The sequenced sample was blood. The V and J genes are TRBV18 and TRBJ1-5, with 10 bases aligning to TRBD1. The CDR3 bases are TGTGCCAGCTCACCACGTCCGGGACAGGGGCCTGATCAGCCCCAGCATTTT. Translated, it gives CASSPRPGQGPDQPQHF.